This T cell receptor (beta chain) was recorded in a study of T cell repertoires in cytomegalovirus infection. CDR3 length: 14 amino acids. Per germline, CDR1 MNHNY and CDR2 SVGAGI (reference sequence). Trimming took 5 bases from V and 1 from J, leaving 11 bases between them. This clonotype has just a few counts. TCRdb re-called the reads through MiXCR, storing one row per CDR3 protein. This table has more than 200,000 distinct CDR3 sequences, 9.1% appearing once. This chain uses TRBV6-6 with TRBJ1-1, with a possible D match to TRBD1 (6 bases). The sample was PBMCs. The source is a human donor in good health (CMV status not recorded). Some clones in this sample may be carry-over from other donors' samples. The CDR3 sequence: CASSHRDKNTEAFF. The CDR3 region has the DNA TGTGCCAGCAGTCACCGGGACAAGAACACTGAAGCTTTCTTT.